Listed below are T cell receptor beta chains from one sample, sequenced in a study of T cells in Graves' hyperthyroidism and ophthalmopathy. TCRdb itself ran the multiplex PCR reads through MiXCR, one entry per CDR3 protein. This sample carries approximately 620,000 distinct CDR3 sequences, 11% to 15% of them seen once, and the ten largest clones take more than 5%. The sequenced sample was blood. The receptors were sampled from a woman aged 30 to 39 with Graves' hyperthyroidism that later progressed to Graves' ophthalmopathy. Each CDR3 is given with its conserved first and last residue. The order of the fields is V gene, J gene, clone size, D gene, CDR3 protein, CDR3 DNA. A D gene is named only where the DNA matches it firmly. Only some rows state a clone size, as once, few, many or a class for expanded clones.

TRBV7-9	TRBJ2-4	many	TRBD2	CASSPQGLAGAKNIQYF	TGTGCCAGCAGCCCACAGGGCCTAGCGGGAGCCAAAAACATTCAGTACTTC
TRBV19	TRBJ2-6	NA	NA	CASSPQLSRSGANVLTF	TGTGCCAGTAGTCCCCAATTAAGTAGATCTGGGGCCAACGTCCTGACTTTC
TRBV11-3	TRBJ2-2	few	TRBD2	CASTLGLGANTGELFF	TGTGCCAGCACCTTGGGACTAGGGGCGAACACCGGGGAGCTGTTTTTT
TRBV7-2	TRBJ2-1	many	NA	CASSRGVNNEQFF	TGTGCCAGCAGCCGTGGGGTCAACAATGAGCAGTTCTTC
TRBV7-2	TRBJ2-5	few	TRBD2	CASRPRLAGETQYF	TGTGCCAGCAGACCTCGACTAGCGGGAGAGACCCAGTACTTC
TRBV28	TRBJ2-7	many	NA	CASSLREQVSEQYF	TGTGCCAGCAGTTTACGTGAACAGGTTAGCGAGCAGTACTTC
TRBV28	TRBJ2-7	many	TRBD1	CASWGTGPLEQYF	TGTGCCAGCTGGGGGACAGGCCCCCTCGAGCAGTACTTC
TRBV5-1	TRBJ2-7	many	NA	CASSLSGEQYF	TGCGCCAGCAGCTTGTCGGGGGAACAGTACTTC
TRBV29-1	TRBJ2-1	few	NA	CSVSPGLYQSYNEQFF	TGCAGCGTTTCCCCGGGACTCTACCAATCCTACAATGAGCAGTTCTTC
TRBV2	TRBJ2-7	many	NA	CASSEARGYEQYF	TGTGCCAGCAGTGAGGCCAGGGGTTACGAGCAGTACTTC
TRBV6-1	TRBJ1-3	few	NA	CASSLDPGGDTIYF	TGTGCCAGCAGCCTAGACCCCGGCGGGGACACCATATATTTT
TRBV27	TRBJ2-2	NA	NA	CASSFLGTNTGELFF	TGTGCCAGCAGTTTCTTAGGCACTAACACCGGGGAGCTGTTTTTT
TRBV30	TRBJ1-6	NA	TRBD1	CAWSLPGQLNSPLHF	TGTGCCTGGAGTCTTCCGGGACAGCTGAATTCACCCCTCCACTTT
TRBV5-1	TRBJ1-5	NA	NA	CASSPWEGSNQPQHF	TGCGCCAGCAGTCCCTGGGAGGGGAGCAATCAGCCCCAGCATTTT
TRBV12-3/TRBV12-4	TRBJ2-7	NA	TRBD2	CASSLAGLAGRYEQYF	TGTGCCAGCAGTTTAGCGGGACTAGCGGGAAGATACGAGCAGTACTTC
TRBV6-1	TRBJ2-7	NA	TRBD2	CASSEVVAGTYEQYF	TGTGCCAGCAGTGAAGTGGTAGCGGGAACTTACGAGCAGTACTTC
TRBV28	TRBJ2-2	few	TRBD2	CASSSGRLAGLTGELFF	TGTGCCAGCAGTTCAGGACGACTAGCGGGTTTGACCGGGGAGCTGTTTTTT
TRBV12-3/TRBV12-4	TRBJ2-1	many	TRBD2	CASSRTSGRGNEQFF	TGTGCCAGCAGTAGGACTAGCGGGAGAGGTAATGAGCAGTTCTTC
TRBV29-1	TRBJ2-3	many	TRBD2	CSVEVWREGQISPDTQYF	TGCAGCGTTGAAGTTTGGCGGGAGGGCCAGATTTCCCCAGATACGCAGTATTTT
TRBV5-8	TRBJ1-5	NA	NA	CASSLGGGGPQHF	TGTGCCAGCAGCTTGGGGGGCGGGGGGCCCCAGCATTTT
TRBV11-3	TRBJ2-2	many	NA	CASSHNTGELFF	TGTGCCAGCAGCCATAACACCGGGGAGCTGTTTTTT
TRBV9	TRBJ2-3	many	TRBD2	CASSPGTINTDTQYF	TGTGCCAGCAGCCCCGGGACTATCAACACAGATACGCAGTATTTT
TRBV28	TRBJ2-2	few	TRBD1	CASSTPGQGKTGELFF	TGTGCCAGCAGCACCCCGGGACAGGGAAAAACCGGGGAGCTGTTTTTT
TRBV9	TRBJ1-4	few	NA	CASSTRGGGNEKLFF	TGTGCCAGCAGCACCAGGGGAGGAGGTAATGAAAAACTGTTTTTT
TRBV7-9	TRBJ2-1	once	TRBD2	CASSRLADYRYNEQVF	TGTGCCAGCAGCCGACTAGCGGACTACCGGTACAATGAGCAGGTCTTC
TRBV28	TRBJ2-1	many	NA	CASSSLARYNEQFF	TGTGCCAGCAGTTCTCTAGCGCGATACAATGAGCAGTTCTTC
TRBV4-1	TRBJ2-1	few	NA	CASSQKGGPGEQFF	TGCGCCAGCAGCCAAAAGGGCGGGCCGGGTGAGCAGTTCTTC
TRBV6-2/TRBV6-3	TRBJ2-7	once	TRBD1	CASSPTGFITYEQYF	TGTGCCAGCAGTCCGACAGGGTTCATCACCTACGAGCAGTACTTC
TRBV30	TRBJ1-2	NA	NA	CAWGPGDGNYGYTF	TGTGCCTGGGGGCCCGGGGACGGAAACTATGGCTACACCTTC
TRBV7-3	TRBJ2-5	many	TRBD2	CASSLIPSVAGGETQYF	TGTGCCAGCAGCTTAATCCCCTCGGTAGCGGGAGGAGAGACCCAGTACTTC
TRBV6-2/TRBV6-3	TRBJ2-7	many	NA	CASSYSSDPGLSRYEQYF	TGTGCCAGCAGTTACTCGTCGGATCCGGGACTTAGTCGCTACGAGCAGTACTTC
TRBV27	TRBJ1-6	many	NA	CASSWGATNSPLHF	TGTGCCAGCAGCTGGGGGGCCACCAATTCACCCCTCCACTTT
TRBV30	TRBJ2-7	NA	NA	CAWSVGGDLYEQYF	TGTGCCTGGAGTGTAGGAGGGGACCTCTACGAGCAGTACTTC
TRBV28	TRBJ1-4	NA	TRBD1	CASSSGAAGGEEKLFF	TGTGCCAGCAGTTCAGGGGCGGCAGGGGGCGAGGAAAAACTGTTTTTT
TRBV5-6	TRBJ1-5	many	TRBD1	CASSSSWGQGSNQPQHF	TGTGCCAGCAGCTCGTCTTGGGGACAGGGGAGCAATCAGCCCCAGCATTTT
TRBV6-4	TRBJ2-1	NA	TRBD2	CASSDDSGGYNEQFF	TGTGCCAGCAGTGACGATAGCGGGGGTTACAATGAGCAGTTCTTC
TRBV30	TRBJ1-5	NA	NA	CAWSARDGDNQPQHF	TGTGCCTGGAGTGCACGGGACGGAGACAATCAGCCCCAGCATTTT
TRBV28	TRBJ2-3	NA	TRBD2	CASSPSGRSLTDTQYF	TGTGCCAGCAGCCCCAGCGGGAGGAGCCTCACAGATACGCAGTATTTT
TRBV12-3/TRBV12-4	TRBJ1-1	many	TRBD1	CASSPRTGISEAFF	TGTGCCAGCAGTCCGCGGACAGGGATATCTGAAGCTTTCTTT
TRBV11-3	TRBJ2-4	many	NA	CASSLDQERGAKNIQYF	TGTGCCAGCAGCTTAGATCAGGAGCGAGGGGCCAAAAACATTCAGTACTTC
TRBV28	TRBJ2-5	many	TRBD1	CASSAPGQQETQYF	TGTGCCAGCAGCGCCCCGGGACAGCAAGAGACCCAGTACTTC
TRBV12-3/TRBV12-4	TRBJ2-1	few	TRBD1	CASIVGQGGYNEQFF	TGTGCCAGCATCGTTGGACAGGGAGGCTACAATGAGCAGTTCTTC